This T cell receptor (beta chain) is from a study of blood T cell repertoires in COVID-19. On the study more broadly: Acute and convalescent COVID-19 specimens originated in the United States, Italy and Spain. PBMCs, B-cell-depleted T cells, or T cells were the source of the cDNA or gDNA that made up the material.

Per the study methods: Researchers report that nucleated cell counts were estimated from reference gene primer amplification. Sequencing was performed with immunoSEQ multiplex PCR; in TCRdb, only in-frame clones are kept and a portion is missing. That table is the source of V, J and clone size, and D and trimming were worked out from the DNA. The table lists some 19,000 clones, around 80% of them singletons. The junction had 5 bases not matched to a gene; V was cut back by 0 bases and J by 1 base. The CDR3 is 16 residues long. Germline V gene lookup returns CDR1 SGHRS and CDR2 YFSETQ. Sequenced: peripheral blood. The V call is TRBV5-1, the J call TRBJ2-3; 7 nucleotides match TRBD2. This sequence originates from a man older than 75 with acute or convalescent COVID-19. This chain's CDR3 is CASSLVAGRGTDTQYF. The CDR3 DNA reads TGCGCCAGCAGCTTGGTGGCAGGGAGGGGCACAGATACGCAGTATTTT.